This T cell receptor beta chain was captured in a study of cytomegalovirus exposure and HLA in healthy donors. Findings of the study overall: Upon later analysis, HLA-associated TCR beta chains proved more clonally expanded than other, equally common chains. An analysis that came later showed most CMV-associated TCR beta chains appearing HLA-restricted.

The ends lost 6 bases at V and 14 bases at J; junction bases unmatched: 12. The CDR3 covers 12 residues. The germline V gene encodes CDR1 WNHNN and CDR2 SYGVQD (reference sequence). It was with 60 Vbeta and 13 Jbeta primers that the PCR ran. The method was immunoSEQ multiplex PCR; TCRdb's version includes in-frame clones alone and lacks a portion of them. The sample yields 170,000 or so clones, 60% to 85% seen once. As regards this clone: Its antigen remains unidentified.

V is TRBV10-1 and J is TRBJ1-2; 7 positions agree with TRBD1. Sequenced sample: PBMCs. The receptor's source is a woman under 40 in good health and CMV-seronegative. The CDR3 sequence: CASRVGNRGKTF. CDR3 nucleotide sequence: TGCGCCAGCAGGGTAGGAAACAGGGGTAAAACCTTC.